The present TCR beta chain was sequenced within a study of beta chain features in type 1 diabetes. Study observations and caveats: TCRB rearrangement may or may not be influenced by HLA type; here this remained unresolved. Shortening that was moderate but significant affected the TCRB CDR3s of Type 1 diabetes patients in all four CD4+ subsets.

Regarding this clone: Its matching antigen is unknown.

Trimming took 5 bases from V and 10 from J; bases not matched to a gene: 6. The CDR3 totals 13 residues. Germline V gives CDR1 SEHNR, CDR2 FQNEAQ (reference sequence). Every isolated RNA sample was fully reverse transcribed, so sequencing captured expressed TCRB transcripts. About 3.57 million reads were obtained on average from naive, central memory and regulatory T cell samples. Repertoires were generated with immunoSEQ multiplex PCR, while TCRdb's copy carries only in-frame clones and drops some. The sample contains a few hundred thousand clones, about 15% of which appear only once. The sample consisted of naive CD4+ T cells from blood. The chain uses TRBV7-9 and TRBJ2-1; TRBD2 aligns across 9 bases. The receptor comes from a man aged 25 to 40 with type 1 diabetes. The DNA for the CDR3 is TGTGCCAGCAGCGCGGGGGGGGTCTACGAGCAGTTCTTC. Residues: CASSAGGVYEQFF.